The 12 T cell receptor beta chains listed next were all sequenced from one sample in a study of blood T cell repertoires in COVID-19. The method was immunoSEQ multiplex PCR; TCRdb's version includes in-frame clones alone and lacks a portion of them. This sample carries 130,000 to 150,000 clones, 87% of them seen once, and the ten largest clones take roughly 37%. The sample taken for sequencing was peripheral blood. The receptors stem from a man aged 45 to 65 who had recovered from COVID-19.

The genes are TRBV12-3 or TRBV12-4 and TRBJ1-5; D gene unclear. This CDR3 contains 13 residues. V was shortened by 7 bases and J by 0 bases, with 7 bases between the two germline ends. The CDR3 DNA is TGTGCCAGCAAAGAGTATAGCAATCAGCCCCAGCATTTT. Translated, it gives CASKEYSNQPQHF.

The V call is TRBV5-1, the J call TRBJ1-1; perhaps TRBD1 as D (5 bases). V was shortened by 4 bases and J by 7 bases, with 8 bases between the two germline ends. The CDR3 is 11 residues long. The germline V gene encodes CDR1 SGHRS and CDR2 YFSETQ. Here the CDR3 DNA reads TGCGCCAGCAGCCGGGGGGATGAAGCTTTCTTT. This codes for CASSRGDEAFF.

CDR3 protein: CASSLAWRTGSNGYTF. The CDR3 DNA reads as TGTGCCAGCAGCTTAGCGTGGAGGACAGGGTCCAATGGCTACACCTTC. The V call is TRBV7-2, the J call TRBJ1-2, with 8 bases matching TRBD1. Looked up from germline, CDR1 is SGHTA and CDR2 is FQGNSA. The CDR3 covers 16 residues. J gave up 6 bases and V 0 bases, and 9 bases lay outside the gene matches.

The chain has TRBV2 and TRBJ2-6, with TRBD1 as a possible D gene (5 bases). Trimming removed 7 bases from V and 0 bases from J, with 13 bases in between. The germline V gene has CDR1 SNHLY and CDR2 FYNNEI. The CDR3 totals 16 residues. In nucleotides, the CDR3 is TGTGCCAGCATTCCAGACAGATACTCTGGGGCCAACGTCCTGACTTTC. Translating gives CASIPDRYSGANVLTF. The whole variable domain, filled in from reference TRBV2 and TRBJ2-6, reads EPEVTQTPSHQVTQMGQEVILRCVPISNHLYFYWYRQILGQKVEFLVSFYNNEISEKSEIFDDQFSVERPDGSNFTLKIRSTKLEDSAMYFCASIPDRYSGANVLTFGAGSRLTVL.

This clone was observed many times. The chain uses TRBV5-1 and TRBJ2-7; D remains ambiguous. The germline gives CDR1 SGHRS, CDR2 YFSETQ. Trimming pared 1 base from V and 2 bases from J, leaving 10 bases between. The CDR3 extends over 14 amino acids. DNA of the CDR3: TGCGCCAGCAGCTTGCTCGGCGGAACCTACGAGCAGTACTTC. It is translated as CASSLLGGTYEQYF.

The chain uses TRBV5-5 and TRBJ1-1, with D perhaps TRBD1 (5 bases). Trimming took 2 bases from V and 0 from J, leaving 11 bases between them. This CDR3 spans 15 amino acids. Germline CDR1 reads SGHKS; CDR2 reads YYEKEE (reference sequence). The CDR3 loop is CASSFTTGVNTEAFF. The CDR3 DNA sequence: TGTGCCAGCAGCTTCACTACGGGGGTGAACACTGAAGCTTTCTTT.

The V and J genes are TRBV29-1 and TRBJ1-4, with 10 bases identical to TRBD1. CDR1 and CDR2 from the germline V gene are SQVTM and ANQGSEA. With V trimmed by 4 bases and J by 4 bases, 3 bases remained unmatched. The CDR3 consists of 14 residues. CDR3 residues: CSVGDRGINEKLFF. The CDR3 nucleotides are TGCAGCGTTGGGGACAGGGGAATTAATGAAAAACTGTTTTTT.

The chain combines TRBV6-2 or TRBV6-3 with TRBJ1-6; 8 bases map to TRBD1. The CDR3 extends over 14 amino acids. V lost 5 bases, J lost 8 bases, and 5 bases stayed unmatched. From germline, CDR1 is MNHEY and CDR2 SVGEGT. The CDR3, as DNA: TGTGCCAGCAGTCCAACAGGGGGTTATTCACCCCTCCACTTT. This encodes CASSPTGGYSPLHF.

This clone has only one observation. The rearrangement links TRBV5-1 to TRBJ1-1; D might be TRBD1 (5 bases). Per the germline V gene, CDR1 is SGHRS and CDR2 is YFSETQ. CDR3 length: 13 amino acids. Between the trimmed V and J ends, which lost 3 bases and 1 base, there was a span of 7 bases. The CDR3 spells CASSSQGNTEAFF. In DNA form, the CDR3 reads TGCGCCAGCAGCTCGCAGGGGAACACTGAAGCTTTCTTT.

The chain links TRBV13 to TRBJ2-5, with 12 positions matching TRBD2. The CDR3 totals 16 residues. Per the germline V gene, CDR1 is PRHDT and CDR2 is FYEKMQ (reference sequence). Trimming took 4 bases from V and 5 from J; bases not matched to a gene: 8. This CDR3 is CASSYRLAGARETQYF. In DNA form, the CDR3 reads TGTGCCAGCAGCTACCGACTAGCGGGGGCCCGGGAGACCCAGTACTTC.

This rearrangement joins TRBV27 to TRBJ2-2; 11 nucleotides align to TRBD2. In germline, CDR1 is MNHEY, CDR2 SMNVEV (reference sequence). V lost 5 bases to trimming and J lost 7 bases; unmatched junction nucleotides: 9. The CDR3 runs 16 residues. CDR3 bases: TGTGCCAGCAGTGCTTCCGTAGCGGGGGGGAACGGGGAGCTGTTTTTT. Its protein is CASSASVAGGNGELFF.

The chain combines TRBV7-9 with TRBJ2-3, with 10 positions matching TRBD1. The CDR3 is made up of 14 amino acids. Per the germline V gene, CDR1 is SEHNR and CDR2 is FQNEAQ (reference sequence). Unmatched junction bases numbered 3, after V lost 5 bases and J lost 4 bases. The CDR3, as DNA: TGTGCCAGCAGCGTGACAGGGGGCCCAGATACGCAGTATTTT. Its translation is CASSVTGGPDTQYF.